This T cell receptor beta chain comes out of a study of cytomegalovirus exposure and HLA in healthy donors. Findings of the study overall: Roughly 170 TCR beta chains were listed as cytomegalovirus-associated. Despite most TCR sequences being rare, some public TCRs occurred in many donors.

This CDR3 contains 16 residues. V was cut by 2 bases and J by 2 bases, with 13 bases left in between. Germline-derived CDR1 and CDR2 are MNHNS and SASEGT. Both 60 Vbeta primers and 13 Jbeta primers went into the PCR. Here immunoSEQ multiplex PCR was the method, and the copy in TCRdb shows in-frame clones only, minus some. The sample holds 150,000 or so clones, about 86% seen once. This cohort consisted of healthy bone marrow donors. This clone occurred a few times. Its target is unknown. The rearrangement uses TRBV6-1 and TRBJ1-3; D gene ambiguous. This TCR was recovered from a woman aged 18-30 years in good health and CMV-seronegative. Sequenced sample: PBMCs. CDR3 loop: CASSEYTVPPGNTIYF. CDR3 nucleotide sequence: TGTGCCAGCAGTGAATATACAGTCCCACCTGGAAACACCATATATTTT.